One T cell receptor beta chain is described in this entry. This sample is part of a study of blood T cell repertoires in COVID-19. The CDR3 runs 17 residues. J lost 0 bases, V lost 6 bases, and 9 bases had no gene match. Per germline, CDR1 MDHEN and CDR2 SYDVKM. A Seattle source enrolled patients during active infection and followed them longitudinally. Measured with immunoSEQ multiplex PCR; TCRdb has only the in-frame clones, and not every one. The sample lists 300,000 or so clones; approximately 87% were seen once. The V and J genes are TRBV28 and TRBJ1-5, with 9 bases matching TRBD1. This TCR derives from a woman in her twenties or thirties with COVID-19, enrolled during active disease. The sequencing sample was made of peripheral blood. In DNA, the CDR3 is TGTGCCAGCAGCCGGGACAGGGAGGGATATAGCAATCAGCCCCAGCATTTT. This gives the protein CASSRDREGYSNQPQHF.